The 8 T cell receptor beta chains reported below all come from one sample, sequenced in a study of identical twins. MiXCR, applied by TCRdb to the 5' RACE reads, yields one record per CDR3 protein. The data contain 570,000 or so distinct CDR3 sequences, approximately 9.6% of them singletons. These same data were also listed under a study on yellow fever vaccine responses in identical twins.

Sample: PBMCs. Source of these receptors: a woman between 18 and 29 years old in good health.

J is TRBJ2-5 and V is TRBV29-1, with D uncertain. The CDR3 covers 12 residues. Germline V lookup: CDR1 SQVTM, CDR2 ANQGSEA. With 8 bases removed from V and 0 bases from J, the gap between germline ends came to 10 bases. CDR3 nucleotides: TGCAGCCCTTACGGTTACCAAGAGACCCAGTACTTC. This translates into CSPYGYQETQYF.

V and J are TRBV10-3 and TRBJ1-5, with 9 bases matching TRBD1. This CDR3 has 16 amino acids. The J segment lost 2 bases and the V segment lost 8 bases, leaving 10 bases of the junction unmatched. In germline, CDR1 is ENHRY, CDR2 SYGVKD. The CDR3 protein is CAIAQRQGDGNQPQHF. The CDR3, as DNA: TGTGCCATCGCCCAGAGACAGGGGGACGGCAATCAGCCCCAGCATTTT.

This clonotype has a handful of counts. V is TRBV10-3 and J is TRBJ2-7; D is uncertain. This CDR3 contains 13 residues. The V and J ends lost 2 bases and 4 bases respectively, with 9 bases between them. Germline CDR1 reads ENHRY; CDR2 reads SYGVKD. The CDR3 sequence is CAISEGLGYEQYF. The CDR3 nucleotides read TGTGCCATCAGTGAGGGTTTAGGGTACGAGCAGTACTTC.

This clonotype was recorded a few times. This chain connects TRBV6-5 to TRBJ1-4; a possible D gene is TRBD1 (5 bases). This CDR3 has 15 residues. Germline V gene sequence: CDR1 MNHEY, CDR2 SVGAGI. V shed 4 bases and J shed 8 bases, with 17 bases lying between them. This CDR3 reads CASSSLQGALEKLFF. The CDR3 DNA reads TGTGCCAGCAGTTCCCTTCAGGGAGCTCTGGAAAAACTGTTTTTT.

This clonotype was observed a handful of times. DNA of the CDR3: TGTGCCAGCAGCTCCCAGAGAACCTACGAGCAGTACTTC. This codes for CASSSQRTYEQYF. The chain recombines TRBV7-2 with TRBJ2-7; no clear D. The CDR3 covers 13 residues. Germline assignment: CDR1 SGHTA and CDR2 FQGNSA. The ends were cut back, 4 bases at V and 2 bases at J, with 9 bases in the middle.

Ten or more counts support this clonotype. The chain recombines TRBV12-3 or TRBV12-4 with TRBJ2-2; 9 bases map to TRBD1. This CDR3 has 16 residues. Losses at the gene ends were 4 bases for V and 6 bases for J; bases not matched to a gene: 9. This chain's CDR3 is CASSYFTGGAPGELFF. CDR3 sequence (DNA): TGTGCCAGCAGTTATTTTACAGGGGGCGCGCCCGGGGAGCTGTTTTTT.

This clonotype occurred many times. J is TRBJ2-1 and V is TRBV11-2; D is possibly TRBD1 (5 bases). The germline gives CDR1 SGHAT, CDR2 FQNNGV. The CDR3 consists of 15 residues. The V end was cut by 3 bases, the J end by 4 bases, with 13 bases between. The CDR3 DNA reads as TGTGCCAGCAGCTTTTTGACAGCGAAATACAATGAGCAGTTCTTC. It encodes CASSFLTAKYNEQFF.

This clonotype has just a few counts. The DNA for the CDR3 is TGTGCCAGCTCATTCGACAGGGTCCCCACCGTGGGCTCTGGGGCCAACGTCCTGACTTTC. It yields the protein CASSFDRVPTVGSGANVLTF. The rearrangement links TRBV18 to TRBJ2-6, with 7 bases matching TRBD1. Looked up from germline, CDR1 is KGHSH and CDR2 is LQKENI. With 5 bases clipped from V and 0 bases from J, the junction kept 16 bases outside the gene matches. The CDR3 runs to 20 residues.